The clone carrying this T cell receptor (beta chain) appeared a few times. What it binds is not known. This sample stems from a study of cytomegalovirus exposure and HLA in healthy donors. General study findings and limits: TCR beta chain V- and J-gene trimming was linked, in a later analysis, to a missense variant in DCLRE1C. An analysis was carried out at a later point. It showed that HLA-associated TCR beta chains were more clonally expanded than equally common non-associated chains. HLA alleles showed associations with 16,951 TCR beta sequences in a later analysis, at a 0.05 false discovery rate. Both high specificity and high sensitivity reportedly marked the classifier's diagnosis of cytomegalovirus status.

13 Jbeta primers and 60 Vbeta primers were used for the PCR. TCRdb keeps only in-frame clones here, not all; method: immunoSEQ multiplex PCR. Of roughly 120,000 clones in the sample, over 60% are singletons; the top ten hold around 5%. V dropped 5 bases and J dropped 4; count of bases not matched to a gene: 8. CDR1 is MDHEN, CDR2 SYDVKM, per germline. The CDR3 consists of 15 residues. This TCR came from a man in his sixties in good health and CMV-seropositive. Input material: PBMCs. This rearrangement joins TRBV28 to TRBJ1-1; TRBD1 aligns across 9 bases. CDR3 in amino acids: CASSGQQGQGTEAFF. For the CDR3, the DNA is TGTGCCAGCAGTGGGCAACAGGGACAGGGCACTGAAGCTTTCTTT.